The next 16 T cell receptor beta chains were all read from a single sample in a study of technical replicates of blood from a few donors. The assay was immunoSEQ multiplex PCR, and TCRdb's table has in-frame clones only and misses some. The sample records about 56,000 clones, 85% to 95% being singletons. The sequenced sample was PBMCs. Receptors originate from a human donor in good health. Some clones in this sample may be carry-over from other donors' samples.

Remarks on this clone: One end of the junction does not line up with germline, which may come from a read error. The genes are TRBV5-1 and TRBJ1-1; 9 bases align to TRBD1. Germline CDR1 is SGHRS and CDR2 is YFSETQ. This CDR3 has 15 amino acids. Written as DNA, the CDR3 is TGCGCCAGCAGTTTGGGGACAGGGACGAACACTGAAGCTTTCTTT. Amino acid sequence: CASSLGTGTNTEAFF.

V and J are TRBV4-2 and TRBJ2-7, with a possible D match to TRBD2 (6 bases). V lost 5 bases and J 7 bases, leaving 15 bases between the germline ends. The CDR3 totals 13 residues. Germline V lookup: CDR1 LGHNA, CDR2 YNFKEQ. CDR3 sequence reads: CASSLAEGREQYF. As DNA, the CDR3 is TGTGCCAGCAGCTTAGCGGAGGGTCGGGAGCAGTACTTC.

The chain uses TRBV12-5 and TRBJ1-5, with a weak D call TRBD1 (6 bases). V was clipped by 0 bases and J by 5 bases, with 17 bases between them. Germline V gene data show CDR1 as LGHNT and CDR2 as FRNRAP. The CDR3 has 17 residues. This chain's CDR3 is CASGLVRDNTHHQPQHF. The CDR3 coding sequence is TGTGCTAGTGGTTTGGTCAGGGACAATACCCACCATCAGCCCCAGCATTTT. Complete variable domain (other parts from reference TRBV12-5 and TRBJ1-5): DARVTQTPRHKVTEMGQEVTMRCQPILGHNTVFWYRQTMMQGLELLAYFRNRAPLDDSGMPKDRFSAEMPDATLATLKIQPSEPRDSAVYFCASGLVRDNTHHQPQHFGDGTRLSIL.

V and J are TRBV19 and TRBJ2-7; 8 nucleotides match TRBD1. The CDR3 has 14 amino acids. Germline V gene lookup returns CDR1 LNHDA and CDR2 SQIVND (reference sequence). Trimming took 0 bases from V and 10 from J; bases not matched to a gene: 8. The CDR3 loop reads CASSIDGQGRVQYF. CDR3 sequence (DNA): TGTGCCAGTAGTATAGACGGACAGGGAAGGGTTCAGTACTTC.

The CDR3: CASSHRDSTYEQYF. The CDR3 DNA reads TGTGCCAGCTCCCACCGGGACTCAACCTACGAGCAGTACTTC. The chain uses TRBV18 and TRBJ2-7; D is perhaps TRBD2 (6 bases). The CDR3 consists of 14 residues. Germline loops: CDR1 KGHSH, CDR2 LQKENI. V was shortened by 6 bases and J by 2 bases, with 14 bases between the two germline ends.

This sequence joins TRBV7-9 and TRBJ1-4; D unresolved. CDR3 length: 14 residues. Trimming pared 1 base from V and 4 bases from J, leaving 7 bases between. Per the germline V gene, CDR1 is SEHNR and CDR2 is FQNEAQ (reference sequence). Written as DNA, the CDR3 is TGTGCCAGCAGCTTAGGGGCCGTTAATGAAAAACTGTTTTTT. Its protein product is CASSLGAVNEKLFF.

This rearrangement joins TRBV7-9 to TRBJ1-2; a possible D gene is TRBD1 (6 bases). This CDR3 has 14 amino acids. Germline CDR1 reads SEHNR; CDR2 reads FQNEAQ (reference sequence). V was pared by 6 bases and J by 3 bases, with 14 bases between. CDR3 nucleotide sequence: TGTGCCAGCAGTGGGGGCAGGTCGTACTATGGCTACACCTTC. This encodes CASSGGRSYYGYTF.

The gene calls are TRBV18 and TRBJ1-2; 11 nucleotides align to TRBD1. V lost 3 bases and J lost 8; bases outside the gene matches: 5. The CDR3 covers 14 residues. Germline V gene data show CDR1 as KGHSH and CDR2 as LQKENI. The CDR3 loop reads CASSPGQGERGYTF. In DNA form, the CDR3 reads TGTGCCAGCTCACCGGGACAGGGGGAGCGAGGCTACACCTTC. Drawing the rest from reference TRBV18 and TRBJ1-2, the complete variable domain is NAGVMQNPRHLVRRRGQEARLRCSPMKGHSHVYWYRQLPEEGLKFMVYLQKENIIDESGMPKERFSAEFPKEGPSILRIQQVVRGDSAAYFCASSPGQGERGYTFGSGTRLTVV.

The chain combines TRBV5-6 with TRBJ1-1, with TRBD1 as a possible D gene (5 bases). V dropped 4 bases and J dropped 8 bases, with 12 bases sitting between them. This CDR3 comprises 12 residues. Germline CDR1 and CDR2: SGHDT and YYEEEE. CDR3 in DNA: TGTGCCAGCAGCCGCTTATACAGGGAAGCTTTCTTT. Translation: CASSRLYREAFF.

This sequence joins TRBV19 and TRBJ2-3; the D gene is possibly TRBD2 (5 bases). V lost 3 bases to trimming and J lost 2 bases, with 9 bases between them. The CDR3 loop spans 14 amino acids. From germline, CDR1 is LNHDA and CDR2 SQIVND (reference sequence). The CDR3 nucleotides read TGTGCCAGTAGTATCCCGCGGGCCACAGATACGCAGTATTTT. Protein sequence: CASSIPRATDTQYF.

This sequence joins TRBV7-8 and TRBJ2-7; 10 bases agree with TRBD2. Germline V lookup: CDR1 SGHVS, CDR2 FQNEAQ. The length of the CDR3 is 15 residues. The V gene end was trimmed by 5 bases and the J gene end by 0 bases; junction bases not matched to a gene: 4. The CDR3 nucleotides are TGTGCCAGCAGCGAGCGGGAGGGCCCCTCCTACGAGCAGTACTTC. Translation gives CASSEREGPSYEQYF.

In its sample, this clone is large. This chain connects TRBV5-6 to TRBJ2-1, with D possibly matching TRBD2 (6 bases). Germline loops: CDR1 SGHDT, CDR2 YYEEEE. V was trimmed by 4 bases and J by 8 bases, leaving 16 bases between them. The CDR3 totals 14 residues. In DNA, the CDR3 is TGTGCCAGCAGCCCTGGACTACCCAACGATGAGCAGTTCTTC. Protein: CASSPGLPNDEQFF.

This clone was seen a single time. The gene calls are TRBV7-9 and TRBJ1-5; D may be TRBD1 (6 bases). The germline V gene encodes CDR1 SEHNR and CDR2 FQNEAQ (reference sequence). Trimming removed 4 bases from V and 1 base from J, with 8 bases in between. The CDR3 consists of 14 residues. CDR3 coding DNA: TGTGCCAGCAGCTCGGGACACAGCAATCAGCCCCAGCATTTT. Translation: CASSSGHSNQPQHF.

V usage is TRBV5-6 and J usage is TRBJ2-3, with TRBD2 matching 9 bases. Germline loops: CDR1 SGHDT, CDR2 YYEEEE. With 3 bases clipped from V and 0 bases from J, the junction kept 8 bases outside the gene matches. CDR3 size: 17 residues. CDR3 sequence reads: CASSYPLAGVSTDTQYF. The CDR3 DNA sequence: TGTGCCAGCAGCTACCCTTTAGCGGGAGTGAGCACAGATACGCAGTATTTT.

The chain has TRBV15 and TRBJ2-7; maybe TRBD1 (5 bases). Trimming stripped 7 bases from V and 3 bases from J, with 16 bases between. The CDR3 has 14 residues. Germline V gene sequence: CDR1 LNHNV, CDR2 YYDKDF (reference sequence). CDR3 DNA sequence: TGTGCCACCAAAAAGGCACGGCAGGGCTACGAGCAGTACTTC. This encodes CATKKARQGYEQYF. Full variable domain (rest looked up from reference TRBV15 and TRBJ2-7): DAMVIQNPRYQVTQFGKPVTLSCSQTLNHNVMYWYQQKSSQAPKLLFHYYDKDFNNEADTPDNFQSRRPNTSFCFLDIRSPGLGDTAMYLCATKKARQGYEQYFGPGTRLTVT.

This chain links TRBV18 with TRBJ2-7, with a tentative D call TRBD2 (5 bases). Looked up from germline, CDR1 is KGHSH and CDR2 is LQKENI. The CDR3 is made up of 17 amino acids. Trimming removed 2 bases from V and 0 bases from J, with 17 bases in between. CDR3 in DNA: TGTGCCAGCTCACCATTATCCCCGGGGATATCCTCCTACGAGCAGTACTTC. This sequence encodes CASSPLSPGISSYEQYF. Complete variable domain (other parts from reference TRBV18 and TRBJ2-7): NAGVMQNPRHLVRRRGQEARLRCSPMKGHSHVYWYRQLPEEGLKFMVYLQKENIIDESGMPKERFSAEFPKEGPSILRIQQVVRGDSAAYFCASSPLSPGISSYEQYFGPGTRLTVT.